This T cell receptor (beta chain) derives from a study of blood T cell repertoires in COVID-19. For the study at large: T cells, B-cell-depleted T cells, or PBMCs provided the cDNA or gDNA that served as material.

TCRdb's table, derived via immunoSEQ multiplex PCR, lists solely in-frame clones and lacks some. The data contain more than 95,000 clones, around 70% of them seen just once; the ten biggest clones take up 4.5% to 6%. The ends lost 3 bases at V and 5 bases at J; junction bases unmatched: 7. Germline-derived CDR1 and CDR2 are GTSNPN and SVGIG (reference sequence). This CDR3 comprises 14 residues. Sequenced: peripheral blood. The TCR was taken from an older man with COVID-19, enrolled during active disease. The rearrangement uses TRBV30 and TRBJ2-7; 10 bases are a match to TRBD2. The CDR3 reads CAWRASGRLHEQYF. CDR3 DNA: TGTGCCTGGAGGGCTAGCGGGAGACTCCACGAGCAGTACTTC.